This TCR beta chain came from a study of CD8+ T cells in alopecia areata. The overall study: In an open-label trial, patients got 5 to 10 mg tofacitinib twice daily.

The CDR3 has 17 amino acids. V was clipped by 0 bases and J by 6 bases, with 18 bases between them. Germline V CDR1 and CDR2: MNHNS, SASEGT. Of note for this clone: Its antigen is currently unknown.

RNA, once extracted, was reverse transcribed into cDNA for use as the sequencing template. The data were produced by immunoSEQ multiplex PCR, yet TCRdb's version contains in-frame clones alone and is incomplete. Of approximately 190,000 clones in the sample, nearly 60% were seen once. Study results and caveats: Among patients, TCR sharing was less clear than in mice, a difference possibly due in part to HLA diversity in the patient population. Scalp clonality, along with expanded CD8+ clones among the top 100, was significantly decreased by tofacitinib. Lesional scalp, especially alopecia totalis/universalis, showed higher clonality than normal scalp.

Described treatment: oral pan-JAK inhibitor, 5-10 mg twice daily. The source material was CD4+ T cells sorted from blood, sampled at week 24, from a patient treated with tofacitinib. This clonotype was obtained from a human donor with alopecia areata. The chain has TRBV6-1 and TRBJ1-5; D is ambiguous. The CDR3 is CASSEAIGKIPPQPQHF. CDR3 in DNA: TGTGCCAGCAGTGAAGCTATAGGGAAAATCCCCCCTCAGCCCCAGCATTTT.